The source of this T cell receptor beta chain is a study of human T cells and chemical hapten exposure. On the study more broadly: Epicutaneous patch tests delivered 0.01% DPC to the upper back, with evaluation at 6 days. General study points: Alopecia affected the donors, so their immune response may differ from healthy people's.

In its sample, this clonotype was seen a few times. The antigen is undetermined. The CDR3 is 12 residues long. The V and J ends lost 4 bases and 12 bases, in that order; junction bases with no gene match: 8. Germline assignment: CDR1 MDHEN and CDR2 SYDVKM. One entry per CDR3 protein, called by TCRdb with MiXCR from the RACE reads. The sample records roughly 200,000 distinct CDR3 sequences, approximately 26% being singletons. Time point meaning: patch test 3, about 24 weeks after DPC sensitization. Treatment here: therapeutic diphenylcyclopropenone sensitization with weekly scalp DPC. The study enrolled 18 to 70-year-old alopecia patients suitable for DPC.

This sequence originates from a woman aged 40 to 50 with alopecia areata. Some clones in this sample may be carry-over from other donors' samples. The sequencing used whole blood, collected in connection with sensitization to the hapten diphenylcyclopropenone (DPC). This rearrangement joins TRBV28 to TRBJ2-7; 8 bases match TRBD2. CDR3 in DNA: TGTGCCAGCAGTTCTAGCGGGCCCCCGCTGTACTTC. This gives the protein CASSSSGPPLYF.